The subject of this entry is one TCR beta chain. Its antigen remains unidentified. Germline lookup yields CDR1 SGHNT and CDR2 YENEEA. The V and J ends lost 6 bases and 4 bases, in that order; junction bases with no gene match: 13. CDR3 size: 16 residues. The data were obtained in a study of cytomegalovirus exposure and HLA in healthy donors. Broader study findings: There were some public TCRs occurring in many donors, but most TCR sequences were rare.

With 60 Vbeta and 13 Jbeta primers, the PCR was carried out. Generated by immunoSEQ multiplex PCR, the TCRdb table keeps only in-frame clones and is missing some. This table holds 150,000 to 200,000 clones, under 90% found once. Sequencing was done on a sample of PBMCs. The chain has TRBV11-3 and TRBJ2-7; 9 bases are shared with TRBD1. The source of this sequence is a young man in good health and CMV-seropositive. CDR3 amino acids: CASRNRDRVGDYEQYF. The CDR3 DNA reads as TGTGCCAGCAGGAACCGGGACAGGGTCGGAGATTACGAGCAGTACTTC.